The clone carrying this T cell receptor (beta chain) came up once. Trimming left V 6 bases short and J 6 bases short, with 18 bases between. CDR1 is SNHLY and CDR2 is FYNNEI in the germline V gene. The CDR3 is made up of 15 amino acids. The data originate from a study of T cell changes during pregnancy in multiple sclerosis. Only in-frame clones appear in the TCRdb table, and some are missing; sequencing was by immunoSEQ multiplex PCR. Of more than 55,000 clones detected, around nine tenths appear once; the ten largest clones hold around 1.8%. Sequenced here: peripheral blood, sampled after pregnancy. The chain recombines TRBV2 with TRBJ2-1; D may be TRBD1 (6 bases). This receptor was taken from a female donor with multiple sclerosis, enrolled in a pregnancy study. The CDR3 reads CASSHRVEAGNEQFF. CDR3 bases: TGTGCCAGCAGCCACAGGGTTGAGGCCGGCAATGAGCAGTTCTTC.